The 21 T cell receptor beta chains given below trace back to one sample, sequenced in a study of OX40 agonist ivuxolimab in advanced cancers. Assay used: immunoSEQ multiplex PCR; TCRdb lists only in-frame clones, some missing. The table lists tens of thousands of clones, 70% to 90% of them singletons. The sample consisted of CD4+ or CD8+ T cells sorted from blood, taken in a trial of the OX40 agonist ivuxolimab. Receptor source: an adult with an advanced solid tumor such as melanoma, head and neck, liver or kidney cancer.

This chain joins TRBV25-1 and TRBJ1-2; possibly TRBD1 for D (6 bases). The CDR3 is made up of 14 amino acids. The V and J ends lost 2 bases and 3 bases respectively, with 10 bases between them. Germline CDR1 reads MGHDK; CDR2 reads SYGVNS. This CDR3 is CASSEPAGDYGYTF. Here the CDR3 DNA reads TGTGCCAGCAGTGAACCAGCAGGGGACTATGGCTACACCTTC.

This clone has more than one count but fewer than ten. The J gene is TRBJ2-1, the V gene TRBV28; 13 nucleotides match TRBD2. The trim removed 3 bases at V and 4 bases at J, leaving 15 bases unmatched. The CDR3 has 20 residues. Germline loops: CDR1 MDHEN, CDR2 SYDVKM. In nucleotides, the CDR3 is TGTGCCAGCAGTTTCCCCACTAGCGGGAGGGGCAGTGGGGCTTACAATGAGCAGTTCTTC. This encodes CASSFPTSGRGSGAYNEQFF.

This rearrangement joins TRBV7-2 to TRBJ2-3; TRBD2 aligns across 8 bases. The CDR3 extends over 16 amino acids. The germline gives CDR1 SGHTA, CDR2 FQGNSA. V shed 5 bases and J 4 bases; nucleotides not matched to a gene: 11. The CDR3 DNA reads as TGTGCCAGCAGCGGCCGACTGGGACTAGGGTCAGATACGCAGTATTTT. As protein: CASSGRLGLGSDTQYF.

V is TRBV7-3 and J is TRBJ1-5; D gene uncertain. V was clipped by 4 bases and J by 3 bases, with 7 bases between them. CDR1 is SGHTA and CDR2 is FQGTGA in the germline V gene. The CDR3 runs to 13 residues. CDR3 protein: CASSSGPNQPQHF. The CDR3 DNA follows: TGTGCCAGCAGCTCGGGTCCCAATCAGCCCCAGCATTTT.

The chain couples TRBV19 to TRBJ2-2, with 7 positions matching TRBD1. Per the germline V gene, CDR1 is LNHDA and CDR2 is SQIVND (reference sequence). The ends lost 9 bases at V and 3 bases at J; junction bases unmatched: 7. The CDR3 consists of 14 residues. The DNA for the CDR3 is TGTGCCAGCGGCAACCAGGGGGACACCGGGGAGCTGTTTTTT. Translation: CASGNQGDTGELFF.

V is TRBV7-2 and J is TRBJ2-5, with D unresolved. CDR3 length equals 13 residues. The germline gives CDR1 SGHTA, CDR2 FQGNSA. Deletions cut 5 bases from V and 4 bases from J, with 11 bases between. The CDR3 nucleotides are TGTGCCAGCAGCCTTAGATTACCAGAGACCCAGTACTTC. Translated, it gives CASSLRLPETQYF.

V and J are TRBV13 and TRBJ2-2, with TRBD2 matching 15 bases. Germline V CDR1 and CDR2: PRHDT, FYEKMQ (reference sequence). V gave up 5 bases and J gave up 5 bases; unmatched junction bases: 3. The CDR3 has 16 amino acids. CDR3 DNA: TGTGCCAGCAGCGGGGGACTAGCGGGAGGAACCGGGGAGCTGTTTTTT. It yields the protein CASSGGLAGGTGELFF.

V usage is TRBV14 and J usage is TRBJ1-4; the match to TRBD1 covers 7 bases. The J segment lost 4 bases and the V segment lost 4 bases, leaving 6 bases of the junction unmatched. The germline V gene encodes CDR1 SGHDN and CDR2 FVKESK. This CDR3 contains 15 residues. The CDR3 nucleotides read TGTGCCAGCAGCCGGAACAGGGGAATTAATGAAAAACTGTTTTTT. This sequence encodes CASSRNRGINEKLFF.

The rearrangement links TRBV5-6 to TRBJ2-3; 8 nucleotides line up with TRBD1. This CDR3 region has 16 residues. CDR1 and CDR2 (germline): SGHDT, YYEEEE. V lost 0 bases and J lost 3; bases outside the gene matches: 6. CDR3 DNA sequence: TGTGCCAGCAGCTTGGGGACAGGGCTTTGGACAGATACGCAGTATTTT. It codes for CASSLGTGLWTDTQYF.

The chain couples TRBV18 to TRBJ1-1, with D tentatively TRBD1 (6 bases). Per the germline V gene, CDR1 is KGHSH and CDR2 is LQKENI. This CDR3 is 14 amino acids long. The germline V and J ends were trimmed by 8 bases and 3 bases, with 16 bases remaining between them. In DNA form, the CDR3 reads TGTGCCAGCCGACTGGGGGCTCAGGACACTGAAGCTTTCTTT. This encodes CASRLGAQDTEAFF.

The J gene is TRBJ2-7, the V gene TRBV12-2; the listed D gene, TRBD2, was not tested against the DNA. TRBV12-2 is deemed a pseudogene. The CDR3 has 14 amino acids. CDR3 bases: TGTGCAAGTCGCTTAGTGAGTCTATGTTTGTTTCAGTACTTC. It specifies CASRLVSLCLFQYF.

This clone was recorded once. The DNA for the CDR3 is TGCAGCGTTGTGGTAGCGGGAGGGCCCTCCGGGGAGCTGTTTTTT. Protein: CSVVVAGGPSGELFF. This chain joins TRBV29-1 and TRBJ2-2; 11 bases match TRBD2. Germline CDR1 and CDR2: SQVTM and ANQGSEA. The V gene end was trimmed by 4 bases and the J gene end by 6 bases; junction bases not matched to a gene: 7. The CDR3 sequence is 15 residues long.

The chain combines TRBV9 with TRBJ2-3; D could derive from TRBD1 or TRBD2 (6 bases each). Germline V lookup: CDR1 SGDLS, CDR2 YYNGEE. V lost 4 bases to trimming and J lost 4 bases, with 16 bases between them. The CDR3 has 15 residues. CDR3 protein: CASSPRGGGSDTQYF. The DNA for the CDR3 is TGTGCCAGCAGCCCCCGTGGAGGGGGGTCAGATACGCAGTATTTT. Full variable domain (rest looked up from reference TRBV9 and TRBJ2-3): DSGVTQTPKHLITATGQRVTLRCSPRSGDLSVYWYQQSLDQGLQFLIQYYNGEERAKGNILERFSAQQFPDLHSELNLSSLELGDSALYFCASSPRGGGSDTQYFGPGTRLTVL.

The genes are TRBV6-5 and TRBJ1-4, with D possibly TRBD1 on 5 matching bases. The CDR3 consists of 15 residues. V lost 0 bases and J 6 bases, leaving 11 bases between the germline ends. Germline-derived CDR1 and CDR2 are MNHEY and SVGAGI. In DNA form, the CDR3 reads TGTGCCAGCAGTTACTCGCCAGGGCTATATGAAAAACTGTTTTTT. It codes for CASSYSPGLYEKLFF.

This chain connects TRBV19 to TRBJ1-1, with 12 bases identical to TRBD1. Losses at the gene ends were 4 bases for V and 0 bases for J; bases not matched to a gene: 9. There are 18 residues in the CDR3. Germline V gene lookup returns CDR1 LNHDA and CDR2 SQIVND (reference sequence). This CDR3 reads CASSTSRDRGLMNTEAFF. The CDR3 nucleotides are TGTGCCAGTAGTACCAGCCGGGACAGGGGGCTCATGAACACTGAAGCTTTCTTT.

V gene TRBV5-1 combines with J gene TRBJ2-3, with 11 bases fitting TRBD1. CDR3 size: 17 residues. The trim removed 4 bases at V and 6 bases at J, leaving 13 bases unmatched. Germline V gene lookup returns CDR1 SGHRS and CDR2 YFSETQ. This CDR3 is CASSPVAGQGAWDTQYF. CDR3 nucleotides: TGCGCCAGCAGCCCGGTCGCCGGACAGGGGGCGTGGGATACGCAGTATTTT.

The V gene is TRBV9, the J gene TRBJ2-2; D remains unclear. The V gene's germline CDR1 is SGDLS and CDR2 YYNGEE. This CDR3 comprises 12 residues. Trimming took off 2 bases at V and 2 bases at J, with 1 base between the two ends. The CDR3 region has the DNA TGTGCCAGCAGCGTTAACACCGGGGAGCTGTTTTTT. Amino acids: CASSVNTGELFF. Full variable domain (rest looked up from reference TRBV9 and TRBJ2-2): DSGVTQTPKHLITATGQRVTLRCSPRSGDLSVYWYQQSLDQGLQFLIQYYNGEERAKGNILERFSAQQFPDLHSELNLSSLELGDSALYFCASSVNTGELFFGEGSRLTVL.

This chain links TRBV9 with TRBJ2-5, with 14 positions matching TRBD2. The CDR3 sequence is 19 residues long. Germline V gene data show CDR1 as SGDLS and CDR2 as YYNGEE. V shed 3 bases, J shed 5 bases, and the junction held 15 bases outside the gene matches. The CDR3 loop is CASSELGLAGAGRVETQYF. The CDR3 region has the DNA TGTGCCAGCAGCGAACTGGGACTAGCGGGAGCGGGTAGGGTGGAGACCCAGTACTTC.

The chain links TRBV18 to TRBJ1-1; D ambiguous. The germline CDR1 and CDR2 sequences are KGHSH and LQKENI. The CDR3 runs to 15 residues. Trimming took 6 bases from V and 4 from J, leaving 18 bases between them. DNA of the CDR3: TGTGCCAGCTCCGCCAAGATGACGGAGGGCACTGAAGCTTTCTTT. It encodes CASSAKMTEGTEAFF. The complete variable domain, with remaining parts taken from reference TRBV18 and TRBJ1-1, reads NAGVMQNPRHLVRRRGQEARLRCSPMKGHSHVYWYRQLPEEGLKFMVYLQKENIIDESGMPKERFSAEFPKEGPSILRIQQVVRGDSAAYFCASSAKMTEGTEAFFGQGTRLTVV.

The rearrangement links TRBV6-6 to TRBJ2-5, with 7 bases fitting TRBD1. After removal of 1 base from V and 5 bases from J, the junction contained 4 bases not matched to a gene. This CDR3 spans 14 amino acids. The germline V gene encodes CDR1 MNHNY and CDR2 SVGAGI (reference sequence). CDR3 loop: CASSYYRGRETQYF. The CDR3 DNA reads TGTGCCAGCAGTTACTACAGGGGTCGCGAGACCCAGTACTTC.

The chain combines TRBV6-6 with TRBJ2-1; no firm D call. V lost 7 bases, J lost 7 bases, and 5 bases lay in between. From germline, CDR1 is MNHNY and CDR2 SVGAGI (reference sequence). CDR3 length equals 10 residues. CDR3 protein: CASKGNEQFF. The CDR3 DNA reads TGTGCCAGCAAGGGAAATGAGCAGTTCTTC.